The 23 T cell receptor beta chains below were found in one sample sequenced in a study of shared clonotypes between healthy human individuals (dated by TCRdb to 2018 to 2021). The library was obtained by the immunoSEQ multiplex PCR assay. Sourced from immuneACCESS, this table was stored by TCRdb with only in-frame sequences that have V and J called. A share of the clones is absent; for the studies checked, an unresolved V gene accounts for under half, and the remainder has no known explanation. The sample table lists 550,000 to 850,000 clones, about 74% of them with a count of one. In total, the top ten clones hold approximately 1.6% of the sample. The specimen sequenced was memory CD4+ T cells sorted from blood. What this sample's cell subset or site label stands for: CD45RA-negative fraction. Source of these receptors: a woman in her 30s in good health.

CDR3 sequence (DNA): TGTGCCAGCAGAAGACAGTTGACTCAGCCCCAGCATTTT. Residues: CASRRQLTQPQHF. The genes are TRBV27 and TRBJ1-5, with D maybe TRBD1 (5 bases). Germline V CDR1 and CDR2: MNHEY, SMNVEV (reference sequence). The CDR3 is 13 residues long. V was trimmed by 6 bases and J by 6 bases, leaving 12 bases between them.

The chain has TRBV11-3 and TRBJ1-2; 7 positions match TRBD1. The germline CDR1 and CDR2 sequences are SGHNT and YENEEA. The CDR3 consists of 14 residues. J was trimmed by 0 bases and V by 5 bases; bases with no gene match: 3. CDR3 bases: TGTGCCAGCAGCGTCGACAGGGCTAACTATGGCTACACCTTC. Amino acid sequence: CASSVDRANYGYTF.

V and J are TRBV28 and TRBJ2-3; tentatively, D is TRBD2 (5 bases). This CDR3 region has 14 residues. V lost 6 bases to trimming and J lost 6 bases, with 16 bases between them. CDR1 and CDR2 from the germline V gene are MDHEN and SYDVKM. The CDR3 loop reads CASRRTRSGDTQYF. DNA for the CDR3: TGTGCCAGCAGACGTACACGGTCGGGGGATACGCAGTATTTT.

This clone occurred once. This chain joins TRBV11-2 and TRBJ2-2; 11 nucleotides align to TRBD2. The junction had 11 bases not matched to a gene; V was cut back by 1 base and J by 4 bases. The CDR3 sequence is 19 residues long. Germline CDR1 SGHAT, CDR2 FQNNGV. The DNA for the CDR3 is TGTGCCAGCAGCTTAGGCCTGGGCCTAGCGGGAGGAAGCACCGGGGAGCTGTTTTTT. Its protein is CASSLGLGLAGGSTGELFF.

V is TRBV7-3 and J is TRBJ2-1; 8 bases match TRBD2. CDR3 size: 16 residues. With 1 base clipped from V and 7 bases from J, the junction kept 9 bases outside the gene matches. The V gene's germline CDR1 is SGHTA and CDR2 FQGTGA. The CDR3 region is CASSLIGSAGVNEQFF. CDR3 in DNA: TGTGCCAGCAGCTTAATTGGGTCAGCGGGAGTAAATGAGCAGTTCTTC.

V gene TRBV28 combines with J gene TRBJ2-6; D gene uncertain. Germline loops: CDR1 MDHEN, CDR2 SYDVKM. This CDR3 is built from 16 residues. Trimming took 7 bases from V and 0 from J, leaving 13 bases between them. The CDR3 nucleotides read TGTGCCAGCACACGGCCACGTAGCTCTGGGGCCAACGTCCTGACTTTC. It translates to CASTRPRSSGANVLTF.

This clone was seen many times. This sample also contains other DNA sequences that code for the same CDR3. V usage is TRBV2 and J usage is TRBJ1-2; 7 bases are a match to TRBD1. Trimming cost V 7 bases and J 0 bases; bases outside gene matches: 5. Germline V gene lookup returns CDR1 SNHLY and CDR2 FYNNEI. This CDR3 spans 14 amino acids. The CDR3 DNA sequence: TGTGCCAGCACACGACAGGGCGCTAACTATGGCTACACCTTC. This sequence encodes CASTRQGANYGYTF. The full variable domain, in which reference TRBV2 and TRBJ1-2 provide the parts outside the CDR3, is EPEVTQTPSHQVTQMGQEVILRCVPISNHLYFYWYRQILGQKVEFLVSFYNNEISEKSEIFDDQFSVERPDGSNFTLKIRSTKLEDSAMYFCASTRQGANYGYTFGSGTRLTVV.

The chain combines TRBV19 with TRBJ2-7; D is perhaps TRBD1 (5 bases). Trimming pared 3 bases from V and 3 bases from J, leaving 9 bases between. The germline V gene has CDR1 LNHDA and CDR2 SQIVND (reference sequence). The CDR3 has 13 amino acids. The CDR3 here is CASSMSGIYEQYF. CDR3 coding DNA: TGTGCCAGTAGTATGTCAGGGATCTACGAGCAGTACTTC.

This chain uses TRBV2 with TRBJ1-5; D might be TRBD1 (6 bases). V was cut by 8 bases and J by 4 bases, with 18 bases left in between. The CDR3 loop spans 15 amino acids. Looked up from germline, CDR1 is SNHLY and CDR2 is FYNNEI. The CDR3 nucleotides read TGTGCCAGCCACGAGGACAGCGCCCCGAATCAGCCCCAGCATTTT. Protein sequence: CASHEDSAPNQPQHF.

The V gene is TRBV5-1, the J gene TRBJ1-4; D is uncertain. Germline values: CDR1 SGHRS, CDR2 YFSETQ. CDR3 length equals 15 residues. V lost 1 base and J 4 bases, leaving 11 bases between the germline ends. This CDR3 reads CASSLYSADNEKLFF. CDR3 nucleotides: TGCGCCAGCAGCTTGTACAGCGCAGATAATGAAAAACTGTTTTTT.

V gene TRBV5-1 combines with J gene TRBJ2-5; 9 positions agree with TRBD1. The germline CDR1 and CDR2 sequences are SGHRS and YFSETQ. The CDR3 has 14 amino acids. The ends lost 4 bases at V and 5 bases at J; junction bases unmatched: 6. DNA of the CDR3: TGCGCCAGCAGCCCCGGGGACAGGGCGGAGACCCAGTACTTC. Amino acids: CASSPGDRAETQYF. The full variable domain, with the rest looked up from reference TRBV5-1 and TRBJ2-5, is KAGVTQTPRYLIKTRGQQVTLSCSPISGHRSVSWYQQTPGQGLQFLFEYFSETQRNKGNFPGRFSGRQFSNSRSEMNVSTLELGDSALYLCASSPGDRAETQYFGPGTRLLVL.

This chain connects TRBV5-5 to TRBJ2-7; tentative D call: TRBD2 (6 bases). V was shortened by 1 base and J by 5 bases, with 16 bases between the two germline ends. The CDR3 spans 15 residues. Looked up from germline, CDR1 is SGHKS and CDR2 is YYEKEE (reference sequence). The chain's CDR3 is CASSLFWRDVDEQYF. In DNA, the CDR3 is TGTGCCAGCAGCTTGTTCTGGCGGGATGTCGACGAGCAGTACTTC. Full variable domain (missing parts from reference TRBV5-5 and TRBJ2-7): DAGVTQSPTHLIKTRGQQVTLRCSPISGHKSVSWYQQVLGQGPQFIFQYYEKEERGRGNFPDRFSARQFPNYSSELNVNALLLGDSALYLCASSLFWRDVDEQYFGPGTRLTVT.

The chain joins TRBV28 to TRBJ2-1; the D is unclear. The CDR3 covers 13 residues. Between the trimmed V and J ends, which lost 6 bases and 6 bases, there was a span of 12 bases. Germline CDR1 and CDR2: MDHEN and SYDVKM. CDR3 amino acids: CASSFHGPNEQFF. CDR3 bases: TGTGCCAGCAGCTTCCATGGACCCAATGAGCAGTTCTTC.

The chain has TRBV7-9 and TRBJ2-1; D not certain. Germline loops: CDR1 SEHNR, CDR2 FQNEAQ (reference sequence). There are 14 residues in the CDR3. V was cut by 6 bases and J by 4 bases, with 13 bases left in between. CDR3 nucleotides: TGTGCCAGCAGATCTTCTGGCAAATACAATGAGCAGTTCTTC. Residues: CASRSSGKYNEQFF.

The chain carries TRBV27 and TRBJ1-1; 7 bases match TRBD1. This CDR3 spans 17 amino acids. The V segment lost 5 bases and the J segment 6 bases; nucleotides outside the gene matches: 18. Germline V gene sequence: CDR1 MNHEY, CDR2 SMNVEV (reference sequence). For the CDR3, the DNA is TGTGCCAGCAGTCGCCACAGGGGCCCGTCCGAATGGGCTGAAGCTTTCTTT. As protein: CASSRHRGPSEWAEAFF.

This clone came up once. V is TRBV5-6 and J is TRBJ1-4; unclear D gene. The CDR3 consists of 13 residues. Germline values: CDR1 SGHDT, CDR2 YYEEEE. Trimming stripped 5 bases from V and 8 bases from J, with 13 bases between. CDR3 in amino acids: CASSDRIHEKLFF. The CDR3 DNA follows: TGTGCCAGCAGTGATCGAATCCACGAAAAACTGTTTTTT.

J is TRBJ1-5 and V is TRBV19, with D perhaps TRBD1 (5 bases). Germline assignment: CDR1 LNHDA and CDR2 SQIVND (reference sequence). Trimming removed 9 bases from V and 5 bases from J, with 14 bases in between. The CDR3 loop spans 13 amino acids. The CDR3 DNA reads TGTGCCAGCACGACAGTTATGGATCAGCCCCAGCATTTT. Its translation: CASTTVMDQPQHF.

The V and J genes are TRBV28 and TRBJ1-1, with unresolved D. V lost 3 bases, J lost 7 bases, and 6 bases lay in between. Germline values: CDR1 MDHEN, CDR2 SYDVKM. This CDR3 region has 11 residues. CDR3 loop: CASSLAFEAFF. The CDR3 bases are TGTGCCAGCAGTTTGGCGTTTGAAGCTTTCTTT.

The CDR3 is CASSRGKDRAQYF. The CDR3, as DNA: TGTGCCAGCAGTCGGGGCAAGGACAGGGCCCAGTACTTC. This chain uses TRBV27 with TRBJ2-5, with TRBD1 matching over 8 bases. V was pared by 5 bases and J by 9 bases, with 8 bases of the junction left unmatched. This CDR3 is built from 13 residues. Germline values: CDR1 MNHEY, CDR2 SMNVEV (reference sequence).

The chain's CDR3 is CASTPGGFAAEAFF. The CDR3 bases are TGTGCCAGTACCCCCGGCGGGTTCGCGGCTGAAGCTTTCTTT. V is TRBV19 and J is TRBJ1-1; D uncertain. This CDR3 is built from 14 residues. Trimming left V 7 bases short and J 6 bases short, with 18 bases between. Per germline, CDR1 LNHDA and CDR2 SQIVND (reference sequence). Drawing the rest from reference TRBV19 and TRBJ1-1, the complete variable domain is DGGITQSPKYLFRKEGQNVTLSCEQNLNHDAMYWYRQDPGQGLRLIYYSQIVNDFQKGDIAEGYSVSREKKESFPLTVTSAQKNPTAFYLCASTPGGFAAEAFFGQGTRLTVV.

The gene calls are TRBV18 and TRBJ1-1; D might be TRBD1 (6 bases). This CDR3 has 14 amino acids. CDR1 and CDR2 (germline): KGHSH, LQKENI. Deletions cut 3 bases from V and 4 bases from J, with 12 bases between. CDR3 residues: CASSPDTGSTEAFF. As DNA, the CDR3 is TGTGCCAGCTCACCCGATACAGGGTCCACTGAAGCTTTCTTT.

The CDR3 bases are TGTGCCGCAGCCCGCGAGGGACAGGGGCAAGAGACCCAGTACTTC. Its protein product is CAAAREGQGQETQYF. V gene TRBV2 combines with J gene TRBJ2-5; 10 bases map to TRBD1. V lost 11 bases to trimming and J lost 2 bases; unmatched junction nucleotides: 11. Germline CDR1 SNHLY, CDR2 FYNNEI. The length of the CDR3 is 15 residues.

This clone occurred once. The chain couples TRBV7-2 to TRBJ1-1; weak D call: TRBD1 (5 bases). CDR1 is SGHTA, CDR2 FQGNSA, per germline. Trimming took 2 bases from V and 5 from J, leaving 9 bases between them. The CDR3 is 13 amino acids. The CDR3: CASSLTGGTEAFF. The CDR3 bases are TGTGCCAGCAGCTTAACGGGGGGGACTGAAGCTTTCTTT.